This paragraph reports one T cell receptor (beta chain). This specimen comes from a study of cytomegalovirus exposure and HLA in healthy donors. Repertoires were generated with immunoSEQ multiplex PCR, while TCRdb's copy carries only in-frame clones and drops some. This sample has around 74,000 clones, with 85% found just once. V gave up 5 bases and J gave up 2 bases; unmatched junction bases: 5. The CDR3 spans 14 residues. Germline V gene lookup returns CDR1 MDHEN and CDR2 SYDVKM. The chain is built from TRBV28 and TRBJ2-7, with 8 bases identical to TRBD1. This receptor was taken from a man aged 30 to 39 in good health and CMV-seronegative. Input material: PBMCs. In nucleotides, the CDR3 is TGTGCCAGCAGTGCCGGACAGGGAACCTACGAGCAGTACTTC. Translating it yields CASSAGQGTYEQYF.